This T cell receptor beta chain appears in the sequencing data of a study of OX40 agonist ivuxolimab in advanced cancers. Across the whole study: Head and neck, renal cell, melanoma or hepatocellular carcinoma were the cancers that dose-escalation patients had. The mean age was roughly 60 years, ranging from 23 to 79, with 65% to 85% of participants male. Points from the study as a whole: Researchers did not determine the expanded peripheral T cells' antigen specificity.

This CDR3 is 15 amino acids long. V lost 1 base and J lost 0, with 9 bases in between. The germline V gene has CDR1 KGHSH and CDR2 LQKENI. Sampling of blood occurred at baseline, cycle 4 day 1, and cycle 7 day 1. Sequenced by immunoSEQ multiplex PCR; TCRdb stores in-frame clones only, minus some. This repertoire shows 45,000 to 65,000 clones, approximately 91% found once; its top ten account for roughly 6.9%. On this clone itself: Antigen: not known.

This TCR was sampled from an adult with an advanced solid tumor such as melanoma, head and neck, liver or kidney cancer. The starting material was CD4+ or CD8+ T cells sorted from blood, obtained in a trial of the OX40 agonist ivuxolimab. The chain recombines TRBV18 with TRBJ1-2; D gene ambiguous. CDR3 DNA sequence: TGTGCCAGCTCACCACTAGACTCGGCTAACTATGGCTACACCTTC. This codes for CASSPLDSANYGYTF.